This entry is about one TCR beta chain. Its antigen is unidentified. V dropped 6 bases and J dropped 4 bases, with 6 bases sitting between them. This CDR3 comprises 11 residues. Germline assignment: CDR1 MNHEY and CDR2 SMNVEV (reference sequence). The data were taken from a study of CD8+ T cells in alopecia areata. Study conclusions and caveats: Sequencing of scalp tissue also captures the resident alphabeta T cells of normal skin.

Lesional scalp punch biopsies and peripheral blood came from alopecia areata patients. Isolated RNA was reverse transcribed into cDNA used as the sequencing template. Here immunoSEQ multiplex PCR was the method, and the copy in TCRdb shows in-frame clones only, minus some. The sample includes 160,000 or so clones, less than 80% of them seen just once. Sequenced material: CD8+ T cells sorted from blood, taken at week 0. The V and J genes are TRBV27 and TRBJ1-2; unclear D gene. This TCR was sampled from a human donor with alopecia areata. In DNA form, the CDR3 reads TGTGCCAGCAGGGACTCCTATGGCTACACCTTC. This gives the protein CASRDSYGYTF.